These T cell receptor beta chains were read from a single sample in a study of cytomegalovirus exposure and HLA in healthy donors. Sequenced by immunoSEQ multiplex PCR; TCRdb stores in-frame clones only, minus some. Altogether about 180,000 clones are present, around four fifths being singletons, with the ten largest covering about 1.5%. Sequenced input: PBMCs. These receptors originate from a woman aged 25 to 39 in good health and CMV-seropositive. CDR3s include the opening cysteine and the closing phenylalanine or tryptophan. The D gene is left open where the match is weak. Clone size is shown for a subset of rows, as once, few, many or a class of expanded clone.

clone_size | j_call | d_call | v_call | cdr3_nt | cdr3_aa
- | TRBJ2-2 | - | TRBV30 | TGTGCCTGGAGGGGGGACTCGACGAACACCGGGGAGCTGTTTTTT | CAWRGDSTNTGELFF
- | TRBJ1-2 | TRBD1 | TRBV6-6 | TGTGCCAGCAGTACCAACAGGGGGCCCGACTATGGCTACACCTTC | CASSTNRGPDYGYTF
- | TRBJ1-2 | TRBD1 | TRBV28 | TGTGCCAGCAGTCACGGGACAGGCACCTATGGCTACACCTTC | CASSHGTGTYGYTF
- | TRBJ1-5 | - | TRBV7-9 | TGTGCCAGCAGCTTAGAACCCAACTATCAGCCCCAGCATTTT | CASSLEPNYQPQHF
- | TRBJ2-4 | TRBD1 | TRBV6-5 | TGTGCCAGCAGTCCACCGGGACAGGACAGCCCTCTCCAGTACTTC | CASSPPGQDSPLQYF
- | TRBJ1-1 | TRBD1 | TRBV19 | TGTGCCAGTAGTAGACAGGGAGACGGCGACACTGAAGCTTTCTTT | CASSRQGDGDTEAFF
- | TRBJ2-1 | TRBD2 | TRBV2 | TGTGCCAGCAGTGGGGGACTAGCGGGAGGCAATGAGCAGTTCTTC | CASSGGLAGGNEQFF
few | TRBJ2-1 | TRBD1 | TRBV6-6 | TGTGCCAGCAGTTACCCGGACAGGGCCTCCAATGAGCAGTTCTTC | CASSYPDRASNEQFF
- | TRBJ2-7 | TRBD1 | TRBV7-6 | TGTGCCAGCAGCCCCCAGATGGGAGCAGGGGGAGCCTACGAGCAGTACTTC | CASSPQMGAGGAYEQYF
- | TRBJ1-5 | TRBD1 | TRBV6-6 | TGTGCCAGCAGTTACTCGGGGACAGCTGGTCAGCCCCAGCATTTT | CASSYSGTAGQPQHF
few | TRBJ2-7 | - | TRBV7-6 | TGTGCCAGCAGCTTAGCGAGAGGGTGGGAGCAGTACTTC | CASSLARGWEQYF
- | TRBJ2-7 | - | TRBV7-8 | TGTGCCAGCAGCTTAAGGGAGTTAGGGGAGCAGTACTTC | CASSLRELGEQYF
- | TRBJ1-4 | - | TRBV5-6 | TGTGCCAGCAGCTTGGGTCGGGGGGCGTATGAAAAACTGTTTTTT | CASSLGRGAYEKLFF
few | TRBJ2-5 | - | TRBV5-1 | TGCGCCAGCCGCCCCCGAGAGACAGTCGCCCGGACGCAAGAGACCCAGTACTTC | CASRPRETVARTQETQYF
few | TRBJ2-2 | TRBD1 | TRBV9 | TGTGCCAGCAGCGTAGAGGGACAGGGGGTTGGCACCGGGGAGCTGTTTTTT | CASSVEGQGVGTGELFF
- | TRBJ1-1 | - | TRBV4-3 | TGCGCCAGCAGCCCGAGGCCGGCGGAAGCTGAAGCTTTCTTT | CASSPRPAEAEAFF
- | TRBJ2-2 | TRBD2 | TRBV7-2 | TGTGCCAGCAGCCACAAACTAGCGGGAGGGCCACGGATCACCGGGGAGCTGTTTTTT | CASSHKLAGGPRITGELFF
- | TRBJ2-1 | TRBD2 | TRBV27 | TGTGCCAGCAGTTCCCGGGGAGGGCCGGGAAATGAGCAGTTCTTC | CASSSRGGPGNEQFF
- | TRBJ1-1 | - | TRBV19 | TGTGCCAGTAGTATAGTGGGGACACCAGCTGAAGCTTTCTTT | CASSIVGTPAEAFF
- | TRBJ1-2 | - | TRBV12-5 | TGTGCTAGTGGTTTGGTAACGACAGGCACGCTTGTCACCTTC | CASGLVTTGTLVTF
- | TRBJ1-1 | - | TRBV7-9 | TGTGCCAGCAGCTTTCGATTGGACAGGAACACTGAAGCTTTCTTT | CASSFRLDRNTEAFF
- | TRBJ2-7 | - | TRBV15 | TGTGCCACCAGCAGAGCCACTACTTACGAGCAGTACTTC | CATSRATTYEQYF
- | TRBJ2-1 | - | TRBV29-1 | TGCAGCGTTATTGAGCTAGCGACGAACAATGAGCAGTTCTTC | CSVIELATNNEQFF
- | TRBJ2-7 | TRBD1 | TRBV5-5 | TGTGCCAGCAGCCCAGCAGGGGGCAGCTCCTACGAGCAGTACTTC | CASSPAGGSSYEQYF
- | TRBJ2-7 | - | TRBV4-1 | TGCGCCAGCAGCCTAGCGGAGCGCTACGAGCAGTACTTC | CASSLAERYEQYF
- | TRBJ2-7 | TRBD1 | TRBV29-1 | TGCAGCGTTGAAGACCTACAGGGGAGCTCCTACGAGCAGTACTTC | CSVEDLQGSSYEQYF
once | TRBJ2-1 | TRBD2 | TRBV7-3 | TGTGCCAGCAGCCTGACTAGCGGGAGGGCCAATGAGCAGTTCTTC | CASSLTSGRANEQFF
- | TRBJ1-1 | - | TRBV10-3 | TGTGCCATCAGTGAGTCGGGGGGGGTAAGCACTGAAGCTTTCTTT | CAISESGGVSTEAFF
- | TRBJ1-1 | - | TRBV20-1 | TGCAGGGCCGGGACAACCATGGAAGCTTTCTTT | CRAGTTMEAFF
- | TRBJ1-5 | - | TRBV7-2 | TGTGCCAGCACTTCACAGGACGGCAATCAGCCCCAGCATTTT | CASTSQDGNQPQHF
- | TRBJ2-5 | - | TRBV2 | TGTGCCAGCACCCCACAAGGGACTTTGGGGGAGACCCAGTACTTC | CASTPQGTLGETQYF
- | TRBJ2-5 | TRBD1 | TRBV7-9 | TGTGCCAGCAGCTTAAGAAATCCGGGACAGGGGGGAGAGACCCAGTACTTC | CASSLRNPGQGGETQYF
- | TRBJ2-1 | TRBD2 | TRBV5-1 | TGCGCCAGCAGCTGGACCGGGACTAGAGGAAACAATGAGCAGTTCTTC | CASSWTGTRGNNEQFF
- | TRBJ2-3 | TRBD2 | TRBV5-1 | TGCGCCAGCAGCCACGGGACTAGCGGGAGGAGCACAGATACGCAGTATTTT | CASSHGTSGRSTDTQYF
- | TRBJ2-1 | TRBD2 | TRBV30 | TGTGCCTGGAGCTCGGGAGGCGTTCATGAGCAGTTCTTC | CAWSSGGVHEQFF
- | TRBJ1-1 | - | TRBV15 | TGTGCCGCCGGGGGGGTGAACACTGAAGCTTTCTTT | CAAGGVNTEAFF
- | TRBJ2-7 | TRBD2 | TRBV5-1 | TGCGCCAGCAGCTTGGATACTAGCGGGAATTACGAGCAGTACTTC | CASSLDTSGNYEQYF
- | TRBJ1-4 | TRBD1 | TRBV5-1 | TGCGCCAGCAGCCACGACAGGGGGCACGAAAAACTGTTTTTT | CASSHDRGHEKLFF
- | TRBJ2-7 | TRBD2 | TRBV28 | TGTGCCAGCAGGTCTAGCGGGAGTCTCCACGAGCAGTACTTC | CASRSSGSLHEQYF
- | TRBJ2-3 | TRBD2 | TRBV4-3 | TGCGCCAGCAGCCAAGGGACTAGCGGGAGGATAGATACGCAGTATTTT | CASSQGTSGRIDTQYF
- | TRBJ2-1 | TRBD2 | TRBV7-2 | TGTGCCAGCAGGCCTGGACTAGCGGGTTCCTACAATGAGCAGTTCTTC | CASRPGLAGSYNEQFF
- | TRBJ2-5 | - | TRBV11-3 | TGTGCCAGCAGCTACCCGGGACAAGAGACCCAGTACTTC | CASSYPGQETQYF
- | TRBJ1-5 | TRBD1 | TRBV18 | TGTGCCAGCTCACCCGAGACAGGGGGCAGTCAGCCCCAGCATTTT | CASSPETGGSQPQHF
- | TRBJ2-1 | TRBD1 | TRBV30 | TGTGCCTGGAGCGCTTTAGGGACAGGATCGATTGGGCAGTTCTTC | CAWSALGTGSIGQFF
- | TRBJ2-3 | TRBD2 | TRBV6-4 | TGTGCCAGCAGTGCCCGGACTAGCGGGGGCACAGATACGCAGTATTTT | CASSARTSGGTDTQYF
- | TRBJ2-3 | - | TRBV2 | TGTGCCAGCAGTGTGCGACTCGACACAGATACGCAGTATTTT | CASSVRLDTDTQYF
- | TRBJ2-1 | TRBD2 | TRBV11-1 | TGTGCCAGCAGCTCGGCAGGGGAGGGAGCGGGAGACAATAATGAGCAGTTCTTC | CASSSAGEGAGDNNEQFF
few | TRBJ2-5 | - | TRBV4-1 | TGCGCCAGCAGCCAAGATCAGGCCAGCCAGGGGACCCAGTACTTC | CASSQDQASQGTQYF
once | TRBJ2-1 | TRBD2 | TRBV15 | TGTGCCACCAGCAGAGGAACTAGCGGGACCAATGAGCAGTTCTTC | CATSRGTSGTNEQFF
- | TRBJ1-5 | - | TRBV7-2 | TGTGCCAGCAGCCCCTCCCCGCCCGGTCAGCCCCAGCATTTT | CASSPSPPGQPQHF
- | TRBJ2-1 | TRBD2 | TRBV19 | TGTGCCAGTAGTACAGGGACTAGCGGGAGATTGGGTGCCTACAATGAGCAGTTCTTC | CASSTGTSGRLGAYNEQFF
- | TRBJ2-2 | TRBD2 | TRBV4-2 | TGTGCCAGCAGCCAAGACGGGGGGGCAGGATGGATCGGGGAGCTGTTTTTT | CASSQDGGAGWIGELFF
- | TRBJ1-4 | - | TRBV6-1 | TGTGCCAGCAGTCTGCGGGGTGAGGAAAAACTGTTTTTT | CASSLRGEEKLFF